This TCR beta chain was found in a study of blood T cell repertoires in COVID-19 (dated by TCRdb to between 2020 and 2021). General notes on the study: Samples from collaborators originated in the United States, Italy and Spain and spanned both the acute and convalescent phases of COVID-19. The material from the prospective study consisted of cDNA or gDNA derived from T cells, B-cell-depleted T cells, or PBMCs. Deeply sampled blood TCRbeta repertoires from subjects exposed to, actively infected with, or recovered from COVID-19 were included in the dataset. The repertoires were released in a freely available public database meant as a resource for research on the immune response to SARS-CoV-2. The samples were drawn from two sources: the first 160 participants of the ongoing ImmuneRACE study, and 1,000 to 1,500 subjects contributed by 6 global collaborators. Nearly every sample came with metadata listing a de-identified subject ID, COVID-19 status, age in years and sex. HLA class I and class II types, where available, came from metadata supplied by the sample provider rather than from assay-based typing. Overall study outcomes, separate from this receptor: How much clinical and demographic metadata was included differed by source and by participant, and the metadata was provided uncurated.

The germline V and J ends show losses of 2 bases and 6 bases respectively, and no gene match explains 11 bases of the junction. The CDR3 spans 16 residues, from the cysteine through the phenylalanine. Solely the CDR3 DNA is kept, with 48 bases framed from the first base. CDR1 and CDR2 are read off the germline V gene as KGHSH and LQKENI. This clone was observed at least ten times. Its antigen remains unidentified. No much larger clone exists at a distance of one base, and base qualities are not known. TCRbeta CDR3 regions were amplified from genomic DNA by means of the immunoSEQ Assay, a bias-controlled multiplex PCR. The paper's data handling went like this. The number of nucleated cells in each sample was estimated by amplification of reference gene primers within the assay. To quantify the absolute abundance of each unique TCRbeta CDR3 rearrangement, sequence reads were collapsed and filtered. For each sample, productive Simpson clonality was calculated as the square root of Simpson's diversity index over productive rearrangements. Sourced from immuneACCESS, this table was stored by TCRdb with only in-frame sequences that have V and J called. A share of the clones is absent; for the studies checked, an unresolved V gene accounts for under half, and the remainder has no known explanation. That table furnishes V, J and clone size, whereas the DNA furnished D and trimming. The table for this sample lists 150,000 to 200,000 clones; roughly 88% of them were counted only once. The ten largest clones capture about 9.1% of the sample.

The collaborating institutions used their own protocols to collect whole blood in K2EDTA tubes. Collaborator samples were shipped for TCRbeta analysis as frozen whole blood, isolated PBMCs, or DNA extracted from either sample type. The sequence joins TRBV18 to TRBJ1-1; 8 central nucleotides agree with TRBD1. This receptor was obtained from a woman aged 80 or over with acute or convalescent COVID-19. Input material: peripheral blood. DNA sequence: TGTGCCAGCTCACCAAACCCCCAGGGGGCTGCGGCTGAAGCTTTCTTT. It specifies CASSPNPQGAAAEAFF.